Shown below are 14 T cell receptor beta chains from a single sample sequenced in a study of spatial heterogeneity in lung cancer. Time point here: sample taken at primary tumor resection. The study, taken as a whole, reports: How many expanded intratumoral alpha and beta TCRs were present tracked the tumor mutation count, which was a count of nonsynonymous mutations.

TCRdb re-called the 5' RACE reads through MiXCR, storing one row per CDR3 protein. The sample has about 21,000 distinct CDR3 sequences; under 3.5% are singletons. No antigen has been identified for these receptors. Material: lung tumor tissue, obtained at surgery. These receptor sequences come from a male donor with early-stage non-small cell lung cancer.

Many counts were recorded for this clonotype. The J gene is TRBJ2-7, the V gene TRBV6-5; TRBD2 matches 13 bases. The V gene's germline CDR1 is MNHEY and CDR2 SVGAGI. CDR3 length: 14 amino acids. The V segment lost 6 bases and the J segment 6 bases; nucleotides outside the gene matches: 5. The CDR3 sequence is CASRGLAGVGEQYF. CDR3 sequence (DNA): TGTGCCAGCAGAGGACTAGCGGGAGTGGGCGAGCAGTACTTC.

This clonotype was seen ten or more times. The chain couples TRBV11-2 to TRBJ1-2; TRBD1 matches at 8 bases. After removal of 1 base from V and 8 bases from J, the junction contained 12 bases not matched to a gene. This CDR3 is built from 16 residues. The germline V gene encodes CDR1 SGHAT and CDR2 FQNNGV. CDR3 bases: TGTGCCAGCAGCTTAGTCGCTGGTGGACAGGGTGGGGGCTACACCTTC. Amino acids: CASSLVAGGQGGGYTF.

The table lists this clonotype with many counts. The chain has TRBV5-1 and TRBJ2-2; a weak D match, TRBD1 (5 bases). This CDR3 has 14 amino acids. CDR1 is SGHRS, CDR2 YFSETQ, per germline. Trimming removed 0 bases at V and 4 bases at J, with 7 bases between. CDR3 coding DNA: TGCGCCAGCAGCTTGGGACAGACCACCGGGGAGCTGTTTTTT. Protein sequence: CASSLGQTTGELFF.

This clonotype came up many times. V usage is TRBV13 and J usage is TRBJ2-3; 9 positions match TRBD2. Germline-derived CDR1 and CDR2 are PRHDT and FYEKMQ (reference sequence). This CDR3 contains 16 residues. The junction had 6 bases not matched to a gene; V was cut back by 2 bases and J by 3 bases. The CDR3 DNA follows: TGTGCCAGCAGCTTACTAGCGGGATTACGAACAGATACGCAGTATTTT. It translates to CASSLLAGLRTDTQYF.

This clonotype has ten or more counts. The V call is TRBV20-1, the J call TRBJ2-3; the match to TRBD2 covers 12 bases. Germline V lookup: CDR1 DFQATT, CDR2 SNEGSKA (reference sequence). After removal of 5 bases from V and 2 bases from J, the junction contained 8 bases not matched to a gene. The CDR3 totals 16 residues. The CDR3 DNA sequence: TGCAGTGCTGGGACCCTAGCGGGAGGGCTCACAGATACGCAGTATTTT. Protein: CSAGTLAGGLTDTQYF.

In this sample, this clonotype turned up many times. The chain's CDR3 is CAWSRQGKQPQHF. Written as DNA, the CDR3 is TGTGCCTGGAGTAGACAGGGTAAACAGCCCCAGCATTTT. The chain employs TRBV30 and TRBJ1-5; the match to TRBD1 covers 7 bases. Germline-derived CDR1 and CDR2 are GTSNPN and SVGIG (reference sequence). CDR3 length: 13 residues. With 2 bases clipped from V and 7 bases from J, the junction kept 5 bases outside the gene matches. The complete variable domain, with remaining parts taken from reference TRBV30 and TRBJ1-5, reads SQTIHQWPATLVQPVGSPLSLECTVEGTSNPNLYWYRQAAGRGLQLLFYSVGIGQISSEVPQNLSASRPQDRQFILSSKKLLLSDSGFYLCAWSRQGKQPQHFGDGTRLSIL.

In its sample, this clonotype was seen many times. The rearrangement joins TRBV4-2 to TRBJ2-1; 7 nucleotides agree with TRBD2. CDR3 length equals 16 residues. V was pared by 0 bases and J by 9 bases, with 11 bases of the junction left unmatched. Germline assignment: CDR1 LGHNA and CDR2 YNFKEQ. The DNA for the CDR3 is TGTGCCAGCAGCCAAGATGGCGGGAGAGGAGTCGGTGAGCAGTTCTTC. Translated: CASSQDGGRGVGEQFF.

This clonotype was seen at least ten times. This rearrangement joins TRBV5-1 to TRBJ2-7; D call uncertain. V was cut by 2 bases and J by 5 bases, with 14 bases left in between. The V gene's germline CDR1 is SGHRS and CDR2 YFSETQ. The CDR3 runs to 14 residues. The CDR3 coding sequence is TGCGCCAGCAGCTTATTAGCCGGAGTCAACGAGCAGTACTTC. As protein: CASSLLAGVNEQYF.

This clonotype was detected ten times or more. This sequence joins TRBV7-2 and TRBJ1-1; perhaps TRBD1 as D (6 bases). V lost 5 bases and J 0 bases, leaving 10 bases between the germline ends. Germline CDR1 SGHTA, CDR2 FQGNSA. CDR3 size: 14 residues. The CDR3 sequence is CASSPRTVNTEAFF. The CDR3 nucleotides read TGTGCCAGCAGCCCAAGGACAGTGAACACTGAAGCTTTCTTT. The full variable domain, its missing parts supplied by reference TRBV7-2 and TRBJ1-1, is GAGVSQSPSNKVTEKGKDVELRCDPISGHTALYWYRQSLGQGLEFLIYFQGNSAPDKSGLPSDRFSAERTGGSVSTLTIQRTQQEDSAVYLCASSPRTVNTEAFFGQGTRLTVV.

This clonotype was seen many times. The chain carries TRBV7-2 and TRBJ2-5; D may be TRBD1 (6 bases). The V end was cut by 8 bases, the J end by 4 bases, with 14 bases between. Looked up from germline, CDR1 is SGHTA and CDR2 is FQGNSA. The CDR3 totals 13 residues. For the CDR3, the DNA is TGTGCCAGCGGGACACAAAGGGGAGAGACCCAGTACTTC. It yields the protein CASGTQRGETQYF.

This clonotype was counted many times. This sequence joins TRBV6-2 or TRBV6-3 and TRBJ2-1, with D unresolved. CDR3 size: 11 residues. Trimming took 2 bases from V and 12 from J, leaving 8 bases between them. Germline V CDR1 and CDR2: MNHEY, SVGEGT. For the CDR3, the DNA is TGTGCCAGCAGTTACAACCGCTGGCAGTTCTTC. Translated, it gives CASSYNRWQFF.

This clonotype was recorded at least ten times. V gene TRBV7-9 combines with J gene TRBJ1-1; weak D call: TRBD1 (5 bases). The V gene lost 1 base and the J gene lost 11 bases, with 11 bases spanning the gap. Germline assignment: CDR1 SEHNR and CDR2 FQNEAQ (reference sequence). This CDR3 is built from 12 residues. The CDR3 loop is CASSLGTLLAFF. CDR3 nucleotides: TGTGCCAGCAGCTTAGGGACACTGCTCGCTTTCTTT. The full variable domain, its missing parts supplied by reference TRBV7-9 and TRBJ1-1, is DTGVSQNPRHKITKRGQNVTFRCDPISEHNRLYWYRQTLGQGPEFLTYFQNEAQLEKSRLLSDRFSAERPKGSFSTLEIQRTEQGDSAMYLCASSLGTLLAFFGQGTRLTVV.

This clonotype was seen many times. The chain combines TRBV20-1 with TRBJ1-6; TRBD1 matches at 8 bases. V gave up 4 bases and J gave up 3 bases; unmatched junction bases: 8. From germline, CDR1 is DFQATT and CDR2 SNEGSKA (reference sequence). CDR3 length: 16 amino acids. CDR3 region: CSATPQGADYNSPLHF. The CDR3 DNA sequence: TGCAGTGCTACCCCTCAGGGGGCTGACTATAATTCACCCCTCCACTTT.

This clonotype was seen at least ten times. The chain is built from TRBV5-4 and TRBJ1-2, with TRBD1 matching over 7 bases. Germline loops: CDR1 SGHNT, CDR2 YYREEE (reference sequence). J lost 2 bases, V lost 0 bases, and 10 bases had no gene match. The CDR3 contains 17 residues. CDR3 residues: CASSLVAWDSRNYGYTF. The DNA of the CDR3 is TGTGCCAGCAGCTTGGTGGCCTGGGACAGTAGGAACTATGGCTACACCTTC. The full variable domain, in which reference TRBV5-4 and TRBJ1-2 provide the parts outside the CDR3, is ETGVTQSPTHLIKTRGQQVTLRCSSQSGHNTVSWYQQALGQGPQFIFQYYREEENGRGNFPPRFSGLQFPNYSSELNVNALELDDSALYLCASSLVAWDSRNYGYTFGSGTRLTVV.